This T cell receptor (beta chain) came from a study of regulatory T cells in long-lasting Graves disease. The V end was cut by 6 bases, the J end by 0 bases, with 20 bases between. The CDR3 sequence is 17 residues long. At least ten counts were recorded for this clonotype. Both iRepertoire HTBI primers and Arm-PCR of CDR3 regions were used to build the TCR beta libraries. In the study's own analysis: Analysis of the samples identified roughly 62 TRBV and about 14 TRBJ segments. Each CDR3 protein is one row after TCRdb ran MiXCR on the multiplex PCR reads. What appears here as the V and J calls and clone size reflects TCRdb's work, not the paper's. This table has fewer than 450,000 distinct CDR3 sequences, 20% to 25% appearing once. Time point here: persistent/refractory GD, antithyroid drugs over 5 years with positive TRAb. Extracted RNA from PBMCs served as the source of the TCR library.

The starting material was peripheral blood mononuclear cells (PBMCs), obtained when the disease was refractory, from a patient treated with antithyroid drugs. This receptor was identified in a female donor with Graves disease. The rearrangement links TRBV12-3 or TRBV12-4 to TRBJ1-1; no clear D gene. The CDR3 nucleotides read TGTGCCAGCAGCCTGGTCGCCAGCACCCTTATGAACACTGAAGCTTTCTTT. Protein sequence: CASSLVASTLMNTEAFF.